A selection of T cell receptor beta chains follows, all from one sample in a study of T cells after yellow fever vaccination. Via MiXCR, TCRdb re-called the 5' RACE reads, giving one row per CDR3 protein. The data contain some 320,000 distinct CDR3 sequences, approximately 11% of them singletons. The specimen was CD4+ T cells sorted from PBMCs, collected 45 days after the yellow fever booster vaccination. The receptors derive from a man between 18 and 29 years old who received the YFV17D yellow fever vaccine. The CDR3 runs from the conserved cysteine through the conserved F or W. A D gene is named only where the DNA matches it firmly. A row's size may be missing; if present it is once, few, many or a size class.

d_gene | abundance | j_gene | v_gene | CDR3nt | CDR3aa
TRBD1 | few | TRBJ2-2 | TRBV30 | TGTGCCCGGCCTAGGGGGACAGGGGACACCGGGGAGCTGTTTTTT | CARPRGTGDTGELFF
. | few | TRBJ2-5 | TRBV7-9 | TGTGCCAGCAGCTTAATGACAGGCCAAGAGACCCAGTACTTC | CASSLMTGQETQYF
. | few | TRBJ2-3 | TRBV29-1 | TGCAGCGTTAAGTGGAGGGTAGGGGCGACGCAGTATTTT | CSVKWRVGATQYF
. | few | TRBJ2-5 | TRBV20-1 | TGCAGTGCCACAACCCCGGGACCGAAGCAAGAGACCCAGTACTTC | CSATTPGPKQETQYF
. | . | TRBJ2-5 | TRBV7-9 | TGTGCCAGCAGCTTAACGTCCGAAGGTCCAGTTCTGTACTTC | CASSLTSEGPVLYF
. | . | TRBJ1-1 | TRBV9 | TGTGCCAGCAGCGTTGTTTGGGGAAACACTGAAGCTTTCTTT | CASSVVWGNTEAFF
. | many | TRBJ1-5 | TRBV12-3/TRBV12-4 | TGTGCCAGCAGTATCACGACTTATCAGCCCCAGCATTTT | CASSITTYQPQHF
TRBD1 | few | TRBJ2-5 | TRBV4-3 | TGCGCCAGCAGCCTGACGGGACAGGGGCCTCAAGAGACCCAGTACTTC | CASSLTGQGPQETQYF
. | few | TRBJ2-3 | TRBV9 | TGTGCCAGCAGCGTAGGGTACGGGGGGCCCACAGATACGCAGTATTTT | CASSVGYGGPTDTQYF
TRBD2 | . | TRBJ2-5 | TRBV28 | TGTGCCAGCAGTTTGGGGACCTCTAGCGGGGGGGCCGTGGAGACCCAGTACTTC | CASSLGTSSGGAVETQYF
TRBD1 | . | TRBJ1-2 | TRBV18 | TGTGCCAGCTCACCACGTCCAGGGGGCGACTATGGCTACACCTTC | CASSPRPGGDYGYTF
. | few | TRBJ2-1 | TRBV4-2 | TGTGCCAGCAGCCAAGATTTGTTCACCAATGAGCAGTTCTTC | CASSQDLFTNEQFF
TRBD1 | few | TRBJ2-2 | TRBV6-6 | TGTGCCAGCAGTTACCGACAGGGGACCGGGGAGCTGTTTTTT | CASSYRQGTGELFF
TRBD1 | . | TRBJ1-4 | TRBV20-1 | TGCAGTGCTAGAGGCCAGGGGGATGAAAAACTGTTTTTT | CSARGQGDEKLFF
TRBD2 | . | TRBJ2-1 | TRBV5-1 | TGCGCCAGCAGCGCTGGACTAGCGGAAGATAGTGAGCAGTTCTTC | CASSAGLAEDSEQFF
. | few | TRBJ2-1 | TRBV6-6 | TGTGCCAGCAGTTACTCCCCGAGTTTCACTGGGGGGAATGAGCAGTTCTTC | CASSYSPSFTGGNEQFF
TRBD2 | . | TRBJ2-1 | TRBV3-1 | TGTGCCTGCAGCCAGCGGGGGGCCGGGACTGAGCTGTTCTTC | CACSQRGAGTELFF
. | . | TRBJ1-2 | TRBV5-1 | TGCGCCAGCAGCCTTGCGGGCAGGGTCCCTTCTAACTATGGCTACACCTTC | CASSLAGRVPSNYGYTF
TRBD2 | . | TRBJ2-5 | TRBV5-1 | TGCGCCAGCAGCTTGGTGGGACTAGCGGGGGCAGAGACCCAGTACTTC | CASSLVGLAGAETQYF
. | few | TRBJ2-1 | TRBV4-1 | TGCGCCAGCAGCCAATTTTACTACGAAGCCAGAAGTTATCATGAGCAGTTCTTC | CASSQFYYEARSYHEQFF
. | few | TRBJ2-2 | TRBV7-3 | TGTGCCAGCAGCTCCACCGTGGTCACGAACACCGGGGAGCTGTTTTTT | CASSSTVVTNTGELFF
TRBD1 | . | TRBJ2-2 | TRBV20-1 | TGCAGTGCTCTACCCAGGGGGCGAGACACCGGGGAGCTGTTTTTT | CSALPRGRDTGELFF
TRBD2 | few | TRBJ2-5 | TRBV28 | TGTGCCAGCAGTTTGGAAGCGGGGGGGCGGGAGACCCAGTACTTC | CASSLEAGGRETQYF
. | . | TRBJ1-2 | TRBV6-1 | TGTGCCAGCCGTCAACAGTTATCGAACTATGGCTACACCTTC | CASRQQLSNYGYTF
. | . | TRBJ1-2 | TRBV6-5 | TGTGCCAGCAGTTCTAGGGTATTCGGCTACACCTTC | CASSSRVFGYTF
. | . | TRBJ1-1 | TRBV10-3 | TGTGCCATCAAGGCCGGCCAGGACACTGAAGCTTTCTTT | CAIKAGQDTEAFF
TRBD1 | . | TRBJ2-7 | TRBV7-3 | TGTGCCAGCAAACCCGGGACAGGGAATGACGAGCAGTACTTC | CASKPGTGNDEQYF